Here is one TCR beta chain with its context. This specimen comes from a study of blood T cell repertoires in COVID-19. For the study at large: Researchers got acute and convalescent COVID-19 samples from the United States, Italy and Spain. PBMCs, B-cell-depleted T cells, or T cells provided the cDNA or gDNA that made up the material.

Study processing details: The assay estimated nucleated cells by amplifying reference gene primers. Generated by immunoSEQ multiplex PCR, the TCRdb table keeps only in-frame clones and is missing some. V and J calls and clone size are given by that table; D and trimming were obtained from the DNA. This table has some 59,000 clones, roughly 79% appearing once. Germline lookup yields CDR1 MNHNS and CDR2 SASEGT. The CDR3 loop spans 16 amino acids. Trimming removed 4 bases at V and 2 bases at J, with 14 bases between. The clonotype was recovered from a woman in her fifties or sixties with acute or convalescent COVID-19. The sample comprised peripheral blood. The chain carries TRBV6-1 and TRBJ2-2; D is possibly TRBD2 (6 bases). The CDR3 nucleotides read TGTGCCAGCAGTGGGAGGGTAGCACTTAACACCGGGGAGCTGTTTTTT. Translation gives CASSGRVALNTGELFF.